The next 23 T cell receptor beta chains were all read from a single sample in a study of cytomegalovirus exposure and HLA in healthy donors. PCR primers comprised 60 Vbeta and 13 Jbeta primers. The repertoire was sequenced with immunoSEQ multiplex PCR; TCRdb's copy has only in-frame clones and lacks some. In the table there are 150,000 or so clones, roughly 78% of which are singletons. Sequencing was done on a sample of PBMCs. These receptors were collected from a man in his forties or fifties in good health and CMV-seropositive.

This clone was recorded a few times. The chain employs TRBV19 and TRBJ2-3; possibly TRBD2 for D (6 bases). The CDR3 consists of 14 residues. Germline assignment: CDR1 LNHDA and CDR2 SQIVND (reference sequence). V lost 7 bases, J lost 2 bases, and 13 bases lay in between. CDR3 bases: TGTGCCAGTAAGAGGAGGGCTAACACAGATACGCAGTATTTT. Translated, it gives CASKRRANTDTQYF.

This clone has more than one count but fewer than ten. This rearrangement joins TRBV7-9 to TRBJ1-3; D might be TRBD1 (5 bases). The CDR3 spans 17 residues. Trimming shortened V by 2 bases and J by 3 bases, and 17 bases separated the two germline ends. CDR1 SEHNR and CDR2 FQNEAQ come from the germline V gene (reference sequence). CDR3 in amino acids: CASSLQVAGPLGNTIYF. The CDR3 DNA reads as TGTGCCAGCAGCTTACAGGTGGCAGGGCCCCTTGGAAACACCATATATTTT. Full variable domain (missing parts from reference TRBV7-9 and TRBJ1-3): DTGVSQNPRHKITKRGQNVTFRCDPISEHNRLYWYRQTLGQGPEFLTYFQNEAQLEKSRLLSDRFSAERPKGSFSTLEIQRTEQGDSAMYLCASSLQVAGPLGNTIYFGEGSWLTVV.

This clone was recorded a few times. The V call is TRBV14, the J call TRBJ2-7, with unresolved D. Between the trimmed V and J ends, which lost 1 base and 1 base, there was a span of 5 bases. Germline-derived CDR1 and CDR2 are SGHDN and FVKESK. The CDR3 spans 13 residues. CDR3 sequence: CASSQAVSYEQYF. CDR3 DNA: TGTGCCAGCAGCCAAGCGGTTTCCTACGAGCAGTACTTC.

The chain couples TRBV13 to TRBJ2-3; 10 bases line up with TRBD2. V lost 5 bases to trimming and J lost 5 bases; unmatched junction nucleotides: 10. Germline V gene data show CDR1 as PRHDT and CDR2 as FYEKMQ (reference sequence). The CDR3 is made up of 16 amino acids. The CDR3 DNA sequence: TGTGCCAGCAGCGTACCTAGCGGGAGTAGGAAAGATACGCAGTATTTT. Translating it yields CASSVPSGSRKDTQYF.

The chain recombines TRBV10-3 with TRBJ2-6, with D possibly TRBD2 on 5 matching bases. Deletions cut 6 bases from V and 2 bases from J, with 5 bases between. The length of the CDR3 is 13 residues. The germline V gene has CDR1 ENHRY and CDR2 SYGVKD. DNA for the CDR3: TGTGCCATCAGCGGGACTGGGGCCAACGTCCTGACTTTC. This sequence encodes CAISGTGANVLTF.

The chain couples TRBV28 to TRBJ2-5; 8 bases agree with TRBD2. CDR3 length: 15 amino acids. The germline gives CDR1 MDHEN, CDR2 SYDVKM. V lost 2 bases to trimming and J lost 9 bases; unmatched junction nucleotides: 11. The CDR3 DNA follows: TGTGCCAGCAGTTTAGCGGGGGGTGACAAGAGGGCCCAGTACTTC. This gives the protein CASSLAGGDKRAQYF.

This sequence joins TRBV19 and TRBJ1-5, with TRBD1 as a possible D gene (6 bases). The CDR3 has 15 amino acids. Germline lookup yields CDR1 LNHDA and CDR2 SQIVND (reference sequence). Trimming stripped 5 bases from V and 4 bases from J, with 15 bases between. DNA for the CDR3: TGTGCCAGTAGTGGTGCGAGGACAGTAAATCAGCCCCAGCATTTT. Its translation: CASSGARTVNQPQHF.

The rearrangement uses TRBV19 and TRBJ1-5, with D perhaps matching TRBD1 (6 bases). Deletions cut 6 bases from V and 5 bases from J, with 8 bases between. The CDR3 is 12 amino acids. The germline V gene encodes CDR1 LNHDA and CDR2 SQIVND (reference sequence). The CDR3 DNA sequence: TGTGCCAGTAGACAGGGATATCAGCCCCAGCATTTT. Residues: CASRQGYQPQHF.

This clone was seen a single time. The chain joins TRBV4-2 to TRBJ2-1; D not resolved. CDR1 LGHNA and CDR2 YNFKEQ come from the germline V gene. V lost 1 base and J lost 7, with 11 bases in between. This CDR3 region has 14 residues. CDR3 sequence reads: CASSQGVARNEQFF. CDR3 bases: TGTGCCAGCAGCCAAGGAGTAGCTAGGAATGAGCAGTTCTTC.

DNA of the CDR3: TGTGCCAGCAGCTTATTTAGCGGGAGTAGCAATGAGCAGTTCTTC. Its protein is CASSLFSGSSNEQFF. This chain links TRBV7-7 with TRBJ2-1; TRBD2 matches at 9 bases. CDR3 length: 15 residues. The V gene end was trimmed by 2 bases and the J gene end by 6 bases; junction bases not matched to a gene: 5. In germline, CDR1 is SSHAT, CDR2 FNYEAQ (reference sequence).

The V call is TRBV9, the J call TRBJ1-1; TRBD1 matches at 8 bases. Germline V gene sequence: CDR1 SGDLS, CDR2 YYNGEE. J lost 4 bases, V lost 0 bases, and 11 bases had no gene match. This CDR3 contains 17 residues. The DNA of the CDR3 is TGTGCCAGCAGCGTAGAGGGGGGGACAGGATTTGTCACTGAAGCTTTCTTT. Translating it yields CASSVEGGTGFVTEAFF.

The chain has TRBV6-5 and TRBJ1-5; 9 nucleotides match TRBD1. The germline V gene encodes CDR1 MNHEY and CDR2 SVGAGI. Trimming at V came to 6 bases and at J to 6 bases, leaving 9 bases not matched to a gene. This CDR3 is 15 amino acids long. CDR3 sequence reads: CASRGGQGGFQPQHF. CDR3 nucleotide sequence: TGTGCCAGCAGGGGGGGACAGGGAGGCTTTCAGCCCCAGCATTTT.

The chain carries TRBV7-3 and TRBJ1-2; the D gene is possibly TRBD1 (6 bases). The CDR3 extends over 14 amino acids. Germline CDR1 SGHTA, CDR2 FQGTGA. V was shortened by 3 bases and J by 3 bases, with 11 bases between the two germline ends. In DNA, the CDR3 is TGTGCCAGCAGCTTGCAGGGGATAGACTATGGCTACACCTTC. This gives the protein CASSLQGIDYGYTF.

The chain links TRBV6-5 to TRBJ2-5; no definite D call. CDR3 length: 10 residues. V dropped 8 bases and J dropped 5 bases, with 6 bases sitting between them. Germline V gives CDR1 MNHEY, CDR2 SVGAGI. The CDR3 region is CASLGETQYF. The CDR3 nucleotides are TGTGCCAGCCTTGGCGAGACCCAGTACTTC.

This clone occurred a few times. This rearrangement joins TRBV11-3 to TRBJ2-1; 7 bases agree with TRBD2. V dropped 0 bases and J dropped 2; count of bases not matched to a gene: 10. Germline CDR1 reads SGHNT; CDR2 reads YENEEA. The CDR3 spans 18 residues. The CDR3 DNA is TGTGCCAGCAGCTTAGATCAGGGCGGGAGCAGAGCCTACAATGAGCAGTTCTTC. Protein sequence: CASSLDQGGSRAYNEQFF.

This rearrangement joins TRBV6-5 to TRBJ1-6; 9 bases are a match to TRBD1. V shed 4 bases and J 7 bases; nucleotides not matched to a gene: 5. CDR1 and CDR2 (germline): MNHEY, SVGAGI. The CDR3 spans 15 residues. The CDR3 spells CASSFGTGNNSPLHF. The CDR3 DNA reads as TGTGCCAGCAGTTTCGGGACAGGGAACAATTCACCCCTCCACTTT.

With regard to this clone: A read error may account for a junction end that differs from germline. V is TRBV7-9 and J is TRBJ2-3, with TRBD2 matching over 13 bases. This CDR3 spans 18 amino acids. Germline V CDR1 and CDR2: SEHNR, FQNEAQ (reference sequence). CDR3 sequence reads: CSSSSLAGGTISTDTQYF. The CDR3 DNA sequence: TGTTCCAGCAGCTCACTAGCGGGAGGGACGATAAGCACAGATACGCAGTATTTT. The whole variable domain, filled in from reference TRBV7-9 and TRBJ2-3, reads DTGVSQNPRHKITKRGQNVTFRCDPISEHNRLYWYRQTLGQGPEFLTYFQNEAQLEKSRLLSDRFSAERPKGSFSTLEIQRTEQGDSAMYLCSSSSLAGGTISTDTQYFGPGTRLTVL.

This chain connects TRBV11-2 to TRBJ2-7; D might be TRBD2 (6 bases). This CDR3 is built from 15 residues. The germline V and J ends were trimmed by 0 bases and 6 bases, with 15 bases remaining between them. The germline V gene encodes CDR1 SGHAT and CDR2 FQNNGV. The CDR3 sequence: CASSLDQAGPFEQYF. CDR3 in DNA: TGTGCCAGCAGCTTAGATCAGGCGGGGCCCTTCGAGCAGTACTTC.

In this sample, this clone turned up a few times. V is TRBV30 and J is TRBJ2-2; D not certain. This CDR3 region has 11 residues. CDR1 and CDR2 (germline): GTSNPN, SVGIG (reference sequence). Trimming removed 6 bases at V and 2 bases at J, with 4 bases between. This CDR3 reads CACTNTGELFF. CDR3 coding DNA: TGTGCCTGTACTAACACCGGGGAGCTGTTTTTT. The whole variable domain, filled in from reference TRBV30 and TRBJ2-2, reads SQTIHQWPATLVQPVGSPLSLECTVEGTSNPNLYWYRQAAGRGLQLLFYSVGIGQISSEVPQNLSASRPQDRQFILSSKKLLLSDSGFYLCACTNTGELFFGEGSRLTVL.

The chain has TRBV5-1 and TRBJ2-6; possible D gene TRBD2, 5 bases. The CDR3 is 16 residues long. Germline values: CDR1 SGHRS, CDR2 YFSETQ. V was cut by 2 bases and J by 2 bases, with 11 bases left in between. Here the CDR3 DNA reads TGCGCCAGCAGCTTCGAAGGGAGACCTGGGGCCAACGTCCTGACTTTC. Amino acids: CASSFEGRPGANVLTF.

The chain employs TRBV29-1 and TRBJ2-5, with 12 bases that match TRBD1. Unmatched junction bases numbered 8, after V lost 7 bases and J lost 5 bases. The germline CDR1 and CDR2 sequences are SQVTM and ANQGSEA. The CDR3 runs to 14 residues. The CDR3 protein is CSARDRGRQETQYF. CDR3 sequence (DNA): TGCAGCGCCCGGGACAGGGGGCGTCAGGAGACCCAGTACTTC.

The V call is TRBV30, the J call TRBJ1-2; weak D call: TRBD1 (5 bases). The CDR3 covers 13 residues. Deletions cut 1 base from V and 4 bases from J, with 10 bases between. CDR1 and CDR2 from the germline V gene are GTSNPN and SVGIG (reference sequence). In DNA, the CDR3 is TGTGCCTGGAGTGCCCAGGGATTCTATGGCTACACCTTC. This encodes CAWSAQGFYGYTF. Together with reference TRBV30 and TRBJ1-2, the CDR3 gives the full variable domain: SQTIHQWPATLVQPVGSPLSLECTVEGTSNPNLYWYRQAAGRGLQLLFYSVGIGQISSEVPQNLSASRPQDRQFILSSKKLLLSDSGFYLCAWSAQGFYGYTFGSGTRLTVV.

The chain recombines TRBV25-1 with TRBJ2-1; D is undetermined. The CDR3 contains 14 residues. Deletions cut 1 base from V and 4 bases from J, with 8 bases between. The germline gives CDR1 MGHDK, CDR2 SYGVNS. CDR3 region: CASSECEPYNEQFF. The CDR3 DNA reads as TGTGCCAGCAGTGAATGCGAGCCGTACAATGAGCAGTTCTTC.